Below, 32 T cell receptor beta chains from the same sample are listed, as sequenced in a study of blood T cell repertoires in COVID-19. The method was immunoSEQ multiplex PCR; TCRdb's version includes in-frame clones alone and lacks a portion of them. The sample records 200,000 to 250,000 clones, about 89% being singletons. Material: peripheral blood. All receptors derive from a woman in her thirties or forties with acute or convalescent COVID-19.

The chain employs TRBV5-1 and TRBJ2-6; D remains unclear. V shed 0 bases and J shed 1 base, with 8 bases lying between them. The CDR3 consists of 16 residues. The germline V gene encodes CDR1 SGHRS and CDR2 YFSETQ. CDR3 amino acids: CASSLGPKSGANVLTF. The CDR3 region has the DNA TGCGCCAGCAGCTTGGGGCCCAAATCTGGGGCCAACGTCCTGACTTTC.

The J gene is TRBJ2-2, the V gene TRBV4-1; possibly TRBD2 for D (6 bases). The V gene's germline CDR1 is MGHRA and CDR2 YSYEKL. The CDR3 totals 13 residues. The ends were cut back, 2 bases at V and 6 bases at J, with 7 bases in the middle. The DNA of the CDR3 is TGCGCCAGCAGCCAAACGGGGGCCGGGGAGCTGTTTTTT. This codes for CASSQTGAGELFF.

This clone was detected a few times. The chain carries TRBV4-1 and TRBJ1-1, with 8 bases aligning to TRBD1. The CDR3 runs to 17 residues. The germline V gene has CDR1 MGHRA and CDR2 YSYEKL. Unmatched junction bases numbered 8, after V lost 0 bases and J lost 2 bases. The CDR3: CASSQDRGTGTNTEAFF. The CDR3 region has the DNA TGCGCCAGCAGCCAAGATCGTGGGACAGGCACAAACACTGAAGCTTTCTTT.

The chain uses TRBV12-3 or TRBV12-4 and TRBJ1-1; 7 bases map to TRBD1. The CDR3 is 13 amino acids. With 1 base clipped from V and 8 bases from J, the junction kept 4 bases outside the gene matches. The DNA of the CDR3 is TGTGCCAGCAGTTTAGAGGAGGACAGGGAAGCTTTCTTT. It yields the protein CASSLEEDREAFF.

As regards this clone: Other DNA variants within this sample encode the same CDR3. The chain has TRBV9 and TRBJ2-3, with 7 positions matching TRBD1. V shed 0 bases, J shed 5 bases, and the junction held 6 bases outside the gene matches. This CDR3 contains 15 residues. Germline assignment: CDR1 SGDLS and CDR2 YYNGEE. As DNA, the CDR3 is TGTGCCAGCAGCGTAGGAGGGGGCGAGGGAGATACGCAGTATTTT. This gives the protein CASSVGGGEGDTQYF.

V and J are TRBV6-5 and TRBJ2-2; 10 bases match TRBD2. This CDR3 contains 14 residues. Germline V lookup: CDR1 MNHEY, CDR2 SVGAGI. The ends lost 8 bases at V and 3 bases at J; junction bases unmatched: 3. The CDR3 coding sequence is TGTGCCAGCCGGACTAGCGGCCACACCGGGGAGCTGTTTTTT. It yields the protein CASRTSGHTGELFF.

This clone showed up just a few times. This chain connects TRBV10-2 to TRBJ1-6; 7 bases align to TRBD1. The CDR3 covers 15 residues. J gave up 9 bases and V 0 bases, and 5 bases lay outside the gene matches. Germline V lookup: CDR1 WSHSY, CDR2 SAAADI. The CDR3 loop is CASSESEGAGSPLHF. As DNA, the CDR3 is TGCGCCAGCAGTGAGTCAGAGGGGGCGGGTTCACCCCTCCACTTT.

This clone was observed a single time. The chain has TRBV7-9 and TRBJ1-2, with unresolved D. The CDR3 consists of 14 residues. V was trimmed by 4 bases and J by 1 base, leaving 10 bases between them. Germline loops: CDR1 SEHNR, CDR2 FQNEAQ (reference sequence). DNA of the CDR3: TGTGCCAGCAGCTCTGACTGGATTAACTATGGCTACACCTTC. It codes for CASSSDWINYGYTF.

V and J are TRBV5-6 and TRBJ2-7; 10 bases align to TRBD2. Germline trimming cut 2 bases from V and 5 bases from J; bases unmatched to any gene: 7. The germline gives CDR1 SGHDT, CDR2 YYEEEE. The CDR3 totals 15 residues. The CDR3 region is CASSFPSGGIHEQYV. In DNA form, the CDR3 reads TGTGCCAGCAGCTTCCCTAGCGGGGGTATTCACGAGCAGTACGTC.

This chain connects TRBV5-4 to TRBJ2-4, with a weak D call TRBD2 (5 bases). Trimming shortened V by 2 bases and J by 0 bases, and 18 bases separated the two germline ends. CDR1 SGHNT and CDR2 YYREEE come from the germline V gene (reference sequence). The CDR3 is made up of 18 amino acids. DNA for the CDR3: TGTGCCAGCAGCTTTCGAAGGACCCCGGGATTAGCCAAAAACATTCAGTACTTC. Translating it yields CASSFRRTPGLAKNIQYF.

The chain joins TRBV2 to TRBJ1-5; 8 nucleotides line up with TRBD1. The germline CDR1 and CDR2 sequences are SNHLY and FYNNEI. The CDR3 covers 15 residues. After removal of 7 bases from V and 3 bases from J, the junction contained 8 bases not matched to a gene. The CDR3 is CASKETGAFNQPQHF. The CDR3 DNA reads TGTGCCAGCAAAGAGACAGGGGCGTTCAATCAGCCCCAGCATTTT.

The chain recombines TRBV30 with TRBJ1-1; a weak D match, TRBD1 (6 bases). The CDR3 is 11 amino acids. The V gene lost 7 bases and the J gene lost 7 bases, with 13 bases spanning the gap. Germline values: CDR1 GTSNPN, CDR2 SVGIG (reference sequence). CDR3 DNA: TGTGCCTTCAGGGGTCGCCTTGAAGCTTTCTTT. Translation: CAFRGRLEAFF. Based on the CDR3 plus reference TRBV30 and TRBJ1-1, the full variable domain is SQTIHQWPATLVQPVGSPLSLECTVEGTSNPNLYWYRQAAGRGLQLLFYSVGIGQISSEVPQNLSASRPQDRQFILSSKKLLLSDSGFYLCAFRGRLEAFFGQGTRLTVV.

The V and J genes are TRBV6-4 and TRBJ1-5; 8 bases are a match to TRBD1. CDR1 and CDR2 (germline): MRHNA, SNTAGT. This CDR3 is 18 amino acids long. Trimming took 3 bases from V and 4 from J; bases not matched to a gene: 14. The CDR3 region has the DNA TGTGCCAGCAGTGATGGTAAGGGAGGACAGGGAACAAATCAGCCCCAGCATTTT. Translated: CASSDGKGGQGTNQPQHF.

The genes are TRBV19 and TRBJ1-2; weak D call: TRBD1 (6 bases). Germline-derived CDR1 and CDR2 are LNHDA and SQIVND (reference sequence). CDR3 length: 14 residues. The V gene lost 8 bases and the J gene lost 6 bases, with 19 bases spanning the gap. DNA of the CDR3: TGTGCCAGTTCCTCGCGGGGGCGCATTGATGGCTACACCTTC. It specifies CASSSRGRIDGYTF. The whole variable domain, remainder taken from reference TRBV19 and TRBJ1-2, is DGGITQSPKYLFRKEGQNVTLSCEQNLNHDAMYWYRQDPGQGLRLIYYSQIVNDFQKGDIAEGYSVSREKKESFPLTVTSAQKNPTAFYLCASSSRGRIDGYTFGSGTRLTVV.

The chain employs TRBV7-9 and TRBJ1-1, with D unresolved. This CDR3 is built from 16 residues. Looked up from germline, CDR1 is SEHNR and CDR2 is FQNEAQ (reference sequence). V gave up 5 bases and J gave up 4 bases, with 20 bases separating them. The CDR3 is CASSPSGVFRSTEAFF. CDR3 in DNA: TGTGCCAGCAGCCCATCCGGGGTTTTTAGGAGCACTGAAGCTTTCTTT.

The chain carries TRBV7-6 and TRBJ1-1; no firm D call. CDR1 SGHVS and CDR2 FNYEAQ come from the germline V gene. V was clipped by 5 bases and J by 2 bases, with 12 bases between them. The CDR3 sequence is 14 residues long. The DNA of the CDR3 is TGTGCCAGCAGCATGGGCAGCCCCAACACTGAAGCTTTCTTT. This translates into CASSMGSPNTEAFF.

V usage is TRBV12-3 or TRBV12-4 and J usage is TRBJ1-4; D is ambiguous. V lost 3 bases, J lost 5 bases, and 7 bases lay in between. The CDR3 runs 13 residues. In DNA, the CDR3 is TGTGCCAGCAGTTTTCAATCAAATGAAAAACTGTTTTTT. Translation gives CASSFQSNEKLFF.

The CDR3 sequence is CASNGGGYTDTQYF. Written as DNA, the CDR3 is TGCGCCAGCAATGGGGGGGGTTACACAGATACGCAGTATTTT. J is TRBJ2-3 and V is TRBV5-1, with TRBD2 matching over 7 bases. V trimming: 6 bases; J trimming: 2 bases; junction bases outside the gene matches: 6. The CDR3 contains 14 residues. Germline assignment: CDR1 SGHRS and CDR2 YFSETQ.

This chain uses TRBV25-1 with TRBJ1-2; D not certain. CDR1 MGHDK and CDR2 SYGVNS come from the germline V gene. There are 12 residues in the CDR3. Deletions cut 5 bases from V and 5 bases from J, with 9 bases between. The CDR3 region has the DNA TGTGCCAGCAGTCAGCCCGGGTATGGCTACACCTTC. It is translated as CASSQPGYGYTF.

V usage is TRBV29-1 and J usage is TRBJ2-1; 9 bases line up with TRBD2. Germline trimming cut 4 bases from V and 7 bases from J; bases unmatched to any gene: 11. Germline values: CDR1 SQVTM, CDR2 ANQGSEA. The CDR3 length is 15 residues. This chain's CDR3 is CSVVRRQAGGNEQFF. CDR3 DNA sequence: TGCAGCGTTGTCCGAAGACAGGCGGGAGGGAATGAGCAGTTCTTC.

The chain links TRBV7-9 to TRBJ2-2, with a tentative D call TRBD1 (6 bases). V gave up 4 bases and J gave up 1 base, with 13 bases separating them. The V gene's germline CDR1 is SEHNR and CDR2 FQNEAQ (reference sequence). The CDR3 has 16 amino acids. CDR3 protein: CASSWLRTENTGELFF. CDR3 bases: TGTGCCAGCAGCTGGCTCCGGACAGAGAACACCGGGGAGCTGTTTTTT.

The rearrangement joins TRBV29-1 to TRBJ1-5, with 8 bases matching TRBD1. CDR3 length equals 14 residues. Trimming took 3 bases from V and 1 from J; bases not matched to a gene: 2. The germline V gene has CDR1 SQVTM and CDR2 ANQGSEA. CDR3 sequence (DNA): TGCAGCGTTGAGGACAGGGACAGCAATCAGCCCCAGCATTTT. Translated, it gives CSVEDRDSNQPQHF.

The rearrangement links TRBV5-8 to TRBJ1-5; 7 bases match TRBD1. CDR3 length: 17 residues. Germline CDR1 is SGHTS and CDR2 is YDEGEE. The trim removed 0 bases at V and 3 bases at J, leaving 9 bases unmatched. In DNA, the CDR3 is TGTGCCAGCAGCTTGGGGATCGGGACAGCGGTCAATCAGCCCCAGCATTTT. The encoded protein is CASSLGIGTAVNQPQHF. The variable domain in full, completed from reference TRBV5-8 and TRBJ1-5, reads EAGVTQSPTHLIKTRGQQATLRCSPISGHTSVYWYQQALGLGLQFLLWYDEGEERNRGNFPPRFSGRQFPNYSSELNVNALELEDSALYLCASSLGIGTAVNQPQHFGDGTRLSIL.

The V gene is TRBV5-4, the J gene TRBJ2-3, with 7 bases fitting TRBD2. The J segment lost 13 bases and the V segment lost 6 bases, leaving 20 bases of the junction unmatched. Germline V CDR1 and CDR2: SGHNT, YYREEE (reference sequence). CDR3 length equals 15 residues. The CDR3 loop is CASTPGGTSQIREYF. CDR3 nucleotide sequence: TGTGCCAGCACCCCGGGGGGAACTAGCCAGATTCGTGAGTATTTT. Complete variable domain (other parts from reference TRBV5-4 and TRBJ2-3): ETGVTQSPTHLIKTRGQQVTLRCSSQSGHNTVSWYQQALGQGPQFIFQYYREEENGRGNFPPRFSGLQFPNYSSELNVNALELDDSALYLCASTPGGTSQIREYFGPGTRLTVL.

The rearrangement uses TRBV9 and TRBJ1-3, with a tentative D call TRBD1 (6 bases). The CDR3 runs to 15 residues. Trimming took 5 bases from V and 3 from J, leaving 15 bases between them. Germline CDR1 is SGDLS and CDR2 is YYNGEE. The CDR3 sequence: CASSDITGSGNTIYF. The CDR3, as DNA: TGTGCCAGCAGTGATATCACAGGGAGTGGAAACACCATATATTTT. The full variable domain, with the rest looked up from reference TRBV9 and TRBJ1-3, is DSGVTQTPKHLITATGQRVTLRCSPRSGDLSVYWYQQSLDQGLQFLIQYYNGEERAKGNILERFSAQQFPDLHSELNLSSLELGDSALYFCASSDITGSGNTIYFGEGSWLTVV.

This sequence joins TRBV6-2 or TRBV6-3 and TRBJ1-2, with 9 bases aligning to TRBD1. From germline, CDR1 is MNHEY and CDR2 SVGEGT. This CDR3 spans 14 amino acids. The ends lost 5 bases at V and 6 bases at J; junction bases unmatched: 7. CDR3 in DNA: TGTGCCAGCAGTCACCAGGGACAGGGCCATGGCTACACCTTC. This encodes CASSHQGQGHGYTF.

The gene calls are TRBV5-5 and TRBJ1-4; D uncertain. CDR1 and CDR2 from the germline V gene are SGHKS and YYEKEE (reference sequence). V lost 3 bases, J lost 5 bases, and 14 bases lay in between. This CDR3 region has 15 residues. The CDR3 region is CASSYDRRSNEKLFF. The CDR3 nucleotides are TGTGCCAGCAGCTACGATAGGAGGTCGAATGAAAAACTGTTTTTT.

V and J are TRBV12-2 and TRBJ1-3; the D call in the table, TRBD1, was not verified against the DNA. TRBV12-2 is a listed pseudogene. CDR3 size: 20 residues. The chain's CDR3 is CASRLSFSGYPSISGNTIYF. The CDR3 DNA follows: TGTGCAAGTCGCTTAAGTTTCTCAGGATATCCTTCCATCTCTGGAAACACCATATATTTT.

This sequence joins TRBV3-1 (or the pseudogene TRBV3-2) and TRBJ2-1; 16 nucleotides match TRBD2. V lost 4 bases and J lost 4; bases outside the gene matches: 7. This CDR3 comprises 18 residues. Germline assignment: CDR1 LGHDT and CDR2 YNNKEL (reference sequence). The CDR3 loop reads CASSPTGTSGGAYNEQFF. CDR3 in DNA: TGTGCCAGCAGCCCCACTGGGACTAGCGGGGGGGCATACAATGAGCAGTTCTTC.

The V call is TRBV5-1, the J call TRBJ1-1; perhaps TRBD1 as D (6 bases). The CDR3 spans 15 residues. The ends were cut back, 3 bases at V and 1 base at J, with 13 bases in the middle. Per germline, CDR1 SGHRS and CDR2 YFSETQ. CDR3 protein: CASSYRDKRNTEAFF. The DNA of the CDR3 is TGCGCCAGCAGCTACCGGGACAAGAGGAACACTGAAGCTTTCTTT.

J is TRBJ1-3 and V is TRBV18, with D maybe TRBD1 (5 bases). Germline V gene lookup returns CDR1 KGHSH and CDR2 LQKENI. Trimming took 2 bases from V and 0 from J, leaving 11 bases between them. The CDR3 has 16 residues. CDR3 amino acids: CASSPMAGNSGNTIYF. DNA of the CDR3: TGTGCCAGCTCACCAATGGCAGGGAACTCTGGAAACACCATATATTTT.

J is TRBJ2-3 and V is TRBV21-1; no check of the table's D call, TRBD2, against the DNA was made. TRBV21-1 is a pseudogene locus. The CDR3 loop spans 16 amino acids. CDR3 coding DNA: TGTGCCAGCAGCAAAGCGGGGGGGATCCACTCAGATACGCAGTATTTT. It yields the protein CASSKAGGIHSDTQYF.